The rows below give T cell receptor beta chains drawn from one sample of a study of response to subunit inactivated influenza vaccine. From the RT-PCR reads, TCRdb called clonotypes with MiXCR, one entry per CDR3 protein. The sample has about 480,000 distinct CDR3 sequences, roughly 9.8% seen once. Material: PBMCs from blood, obtained 45 days after vaccination. The source of these receptors is a man aged 45 to 65 who received an inactivated influenza vaccine. Both conserved end residues are trimmed from each CDR3. A D gene is named only where the DNA matches it firmly. Where a row states a size, it is once, few, many or the class of an expanded clone; other rows omit it.

d_gene | abundance | v_gene | CDR3aa
TRBD2 | - | TRBV29-1 | SVDLAGGNNEQF
- | few | TRBV12-3/TRBV12-4 | ASSLVRSNQPQH
- | many | TRBV12-3/TRBV12-4 | ASIPSGHLNTEAF
- | - | TRBV20-1 | SAETPRIGTDTQY
- | - | TRBV20-1 | SAKPGRYNSPLH
- | few | TRBV4-3 | ASSQDMVSQPQH
- | few | TRBV4-1 | ASSIYKDGGGFYEQY
TRBD1 | few | TRBV20-1 | SATTGDTGELF
TRBD1 | few | TRBV28 | ASSKTGIQYEQY
TRBD1 | many | TRBV27 | ASSTGLRFYEQY
- | few | TRBV12-3/TRBV12-4 | ASGKVRYEQY
- | many | TRBV3-1 | ASSQDLVSSSSYNSPLH
- | few | TRBV9 | ASSVVADNEQF
TRBD2 | few | TRBV12-3/TRBV12-4 | ASSREGPYEQY
TRBD2 | - | TRBV28 | ASSSPSLAVYEQY
- | - | TRBV24-1 | ATTGNVGNEQF
- | - | TRBV6-5 | ASSYSRRNQETQY
- | - | TRBV27 | ASSLFSHNSPLH
TRBD2 | many | TRBV10-3 | AISEPVTTSGDPTDTQY
TRBD1 | many | TRBV5-1 | ASSITQGVAYEQY
TRBD2 | many | TRBV20-1 | SVGLAGATHEQY
TRBD1 | few | TRBV18 | ASSPRQGISYNEQF
- | - | TRBV28 | ASRSREVSNQPQH
- | few | TRBV29-1 | SVASGVWTEAF
TRBD2 | few | TRBV10-3 | AISEGRGAGGGQETQY
- | few | TRBV21-1 | ASSKKEQRFYEQY
- | many | TRBV28 | ASSFSRSGMNTEAF
- | many | TRBV5-1 | ASSPGTPYGGELF
- | - | TRBV20-1 | SARGRGEPEQF
- | many | TRBV6-6 | ASDGGPLNIQY
- | - | TRBV11-2 | ASSARDKLPDTQY
TRBD1 | many | TRBV7-2 | ASSPRQGARNTEAF
- | few | TRBV10-3 | AISENQGIDAF
- | - | TRBV29-1 | SVERQETQY
- | many | TRBV15 | ATSRGTAMTYGYT
- | few | TRBV12-3/TRBV12-4 | ASSLMGNTIY
TRBD1 | - | TRBV2 | ASSDQGAYNEQF
TRBD2 | many | TRBV4-3 | ASSPGLGRFYEQY
TRBD2 | few | TRBV7-7 | ASSLEPSASGGIYHTDTQY
- | - | TRBV5-6 | ASSSRGGAHEQY
TRBD1 | - | TRBV6-1 | ASRGDRVLGNQPQH
- | few | TRBV20-1 | SARGIAEYYNEQF
TRBD1 | few | TRBV7-6 | ASSLGVGTGRNEQY
TRBD1 | - | TRBV20-1 | SAPDRVGREKLF
- | few | TRBV9 | ASSPRGGTGELF
- | - | TRBV20-1 | SATFSQLQGGGYT
TRBD2 | many | TRBV27 | ASRKIAGGPDGELF
- | - | TRBV12-3/TRBV12-4 | ASSLRGGRANTGELF
TRBD1 | - | TRBV9 | ASSKRQGLMSSGANVLT
- | many | TRBV20-1 | SAPKGTSSYNSPLH
TRBD1 | - | TRBV18 | ASSPGQGSTVETQY
- | few | TRBV6-5 | ASSYLGPGGKLF
TRBD2 | many | TRBV5-1 | ASSLALAGDEQF
- | few | TRBV12-1 | ASSCRDFRGADTQY
- | - | TRBV20-1 | SASKNTQY
- | many | TRBV25-1 | ASSAGLTYNEQF
- | - | TRBV10-3 | AISESMGDTQY